This T cell receptor beta chain was captured by sequencing in a study of blood T cell repertoires in COVID-19. For the study at large: Samples of COVID-19 (acute and convalescent) were obtained from the United States, Italy and Spain. In each case, the material was cDNA or gDNA derived from T cells, B-cell-depleted T cells, or PBMCs.

Under the authors' procedure: Nucleated cell counts were estimated from reference gene primer amplification. Sequencing was performed with immunoSEQ multiplex PCR; in TCRdb, only in-frame clones are kept and a portion is missing. For V, J and clone size, that table is used; D and trimming come from the DNA. The sample carries hundreds of thousands of clones, 70% to 90% recorded once. This TCR derives from a woman in her twenties or thirties who had recovered from COVID-19. Sequenced input: peripheral blood.

CDR3 DNA: TGTGCCAGCAGTTACAGCGCAGATTCTGGAAACACCATATATTTT. Its translation is CASSYSADSGNTIYF. V usage is TRBV6-5 and J usage is TRBJ1-3; D gene unclear. Germline V gives CDR1 MNHEY, CDR2 SVGAGI. The CDR3 has 15 residues. The ends were cut back, 2 bases at V and 1 base at J, with 9 bases in the middle.